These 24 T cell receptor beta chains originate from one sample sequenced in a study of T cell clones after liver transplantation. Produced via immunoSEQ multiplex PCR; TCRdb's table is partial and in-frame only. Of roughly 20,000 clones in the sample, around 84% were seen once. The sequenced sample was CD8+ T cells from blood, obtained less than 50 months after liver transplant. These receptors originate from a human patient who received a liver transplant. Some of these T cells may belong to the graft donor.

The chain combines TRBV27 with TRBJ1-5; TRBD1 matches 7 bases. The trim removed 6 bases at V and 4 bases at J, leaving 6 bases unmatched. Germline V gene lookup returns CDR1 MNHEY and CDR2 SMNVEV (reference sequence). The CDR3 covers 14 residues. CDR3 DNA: TGTGCCAGCAGACCGGGACAGCAGAATCAGCCCCAGCATTTT. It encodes CASRPGQQNQPQHF.

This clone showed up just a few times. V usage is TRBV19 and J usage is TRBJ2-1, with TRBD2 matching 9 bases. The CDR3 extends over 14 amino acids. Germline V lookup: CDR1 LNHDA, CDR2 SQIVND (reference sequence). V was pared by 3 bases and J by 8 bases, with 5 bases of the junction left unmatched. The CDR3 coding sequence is TGTGCCAGTAGTATCGCGGGGGGGCTCGATGAGCAGTTCTTC. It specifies CASSIAGGLDEQFF.

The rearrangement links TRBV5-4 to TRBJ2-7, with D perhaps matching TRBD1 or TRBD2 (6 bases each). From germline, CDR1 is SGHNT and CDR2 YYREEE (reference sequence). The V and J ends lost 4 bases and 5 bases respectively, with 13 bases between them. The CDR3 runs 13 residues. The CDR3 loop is CASSPDRRDEQYF. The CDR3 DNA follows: TGTGCCAGCAGCCCAGACAGGAGGGACGAGCAGTACTTC.

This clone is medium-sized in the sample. The CDR3 here is CASSQDGAANEKLFF. The CDR3 bases are TGTGCCAGCAGCCAAGATGGGGCAGCTAATGAAAAACTGTTTTTT. The genes are TRBV14 and TRBJ1-4, with D perhaps TRBD1 (5 bases). The ends were cut back, 0 bases at V and 3 bases at J, with 8 bases in the middle. This CDR3 has 15 amino acids. Germline loops: CDR1 SGHDN, CDR2 FVKESK. Variable domain in full (rest from reference TRBV14 and TRBJ1-4): EAGVTQFPSHSVIEKGQTVTLRCDPISGHDNLYWYRRVMGKEIKFLLHFVKESKQDESGMPNNRFLAERTGGTYSTLKVQPAELEDSGVYFCASSQDGAANEKLFFGSGTQLSVL.

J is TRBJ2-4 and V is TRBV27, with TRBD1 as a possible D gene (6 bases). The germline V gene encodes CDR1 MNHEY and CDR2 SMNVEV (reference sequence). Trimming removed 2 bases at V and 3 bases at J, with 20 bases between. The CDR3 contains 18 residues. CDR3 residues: CASSLNSAAEGGKNIQYF. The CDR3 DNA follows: TGTGCCAGCAGTTTAAATTCGGCAGCAGAAGGGGGCAAAAACATTCAGTACTTC.

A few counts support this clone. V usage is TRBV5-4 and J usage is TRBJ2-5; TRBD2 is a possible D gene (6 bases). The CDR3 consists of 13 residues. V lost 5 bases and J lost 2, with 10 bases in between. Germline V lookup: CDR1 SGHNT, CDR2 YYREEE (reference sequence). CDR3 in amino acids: CASRSTSQETQYF. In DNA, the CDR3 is TGTGCCAGCAGGTCGACTAGTCAAGAGACCCAGTACTTC.

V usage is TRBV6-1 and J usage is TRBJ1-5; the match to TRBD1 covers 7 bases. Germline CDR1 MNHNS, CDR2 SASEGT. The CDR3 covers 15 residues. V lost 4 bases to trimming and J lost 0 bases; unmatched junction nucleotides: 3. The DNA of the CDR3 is TGTGCCAGCAGTGTTGGGACAGCTAGCAATCAGCCCCAGCATTTT. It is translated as CASSVGTASNQPQHF.

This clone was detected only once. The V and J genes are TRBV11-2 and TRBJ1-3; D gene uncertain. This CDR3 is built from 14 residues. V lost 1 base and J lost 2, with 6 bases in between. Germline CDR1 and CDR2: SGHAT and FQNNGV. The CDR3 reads CASSLVGTGNTIYF. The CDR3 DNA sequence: TGTGCCAGCAGCTTAGTAGGGACTGGAAACACCATATATTTT.

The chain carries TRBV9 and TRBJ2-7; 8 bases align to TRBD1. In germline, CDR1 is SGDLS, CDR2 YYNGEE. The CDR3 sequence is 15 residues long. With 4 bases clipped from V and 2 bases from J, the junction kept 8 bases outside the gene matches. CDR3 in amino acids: CASSFGQGTTYEQYF. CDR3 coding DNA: TGTGCCAGCAGCTTCGGACAGGGAACTACCTACGAGCAGTACTTC.

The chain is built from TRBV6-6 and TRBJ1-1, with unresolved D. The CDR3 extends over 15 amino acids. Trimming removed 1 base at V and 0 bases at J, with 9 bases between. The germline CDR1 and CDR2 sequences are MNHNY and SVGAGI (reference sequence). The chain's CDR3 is CASSYWQLMNTEAFF. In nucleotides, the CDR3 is TGTGCCAGCAGTTACTGGCAGCTCATGAACACTGAAGCTTTCTTT.

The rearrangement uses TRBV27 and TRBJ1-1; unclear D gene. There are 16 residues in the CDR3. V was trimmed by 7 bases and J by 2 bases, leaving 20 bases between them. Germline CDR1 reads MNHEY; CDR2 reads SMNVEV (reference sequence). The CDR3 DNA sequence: TGTGCCAGCATCCCTGGGGTGGGCGTCGCCAACACTGAAGCTTTCTTT. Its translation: CASIPGVGVANTEAFF.

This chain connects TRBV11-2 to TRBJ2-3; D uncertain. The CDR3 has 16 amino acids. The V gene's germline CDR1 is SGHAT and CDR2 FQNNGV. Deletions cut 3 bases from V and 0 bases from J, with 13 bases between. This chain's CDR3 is CASSFSRARSTDTQYF. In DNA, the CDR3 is TGTGCCAGCAGCTTTAGTAGGGCTCGGAGCACAGATACGCAGTATTTT.

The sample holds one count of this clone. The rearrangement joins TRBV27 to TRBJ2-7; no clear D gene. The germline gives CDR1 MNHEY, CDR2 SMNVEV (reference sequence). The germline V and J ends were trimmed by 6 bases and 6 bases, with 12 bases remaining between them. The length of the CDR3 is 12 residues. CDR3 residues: CASSHNWVEQYF. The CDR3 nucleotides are TGTGCCAGCAGCCACAATTGGGTCGAGCAGTACTTC.

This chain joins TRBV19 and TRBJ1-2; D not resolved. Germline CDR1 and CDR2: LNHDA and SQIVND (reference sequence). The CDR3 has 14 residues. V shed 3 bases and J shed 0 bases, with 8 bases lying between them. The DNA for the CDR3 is TGTGCCAGTAGTATCGATCGGACTAACTATGGCTACACCTTC. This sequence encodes CASSIDRTNYGYTF.

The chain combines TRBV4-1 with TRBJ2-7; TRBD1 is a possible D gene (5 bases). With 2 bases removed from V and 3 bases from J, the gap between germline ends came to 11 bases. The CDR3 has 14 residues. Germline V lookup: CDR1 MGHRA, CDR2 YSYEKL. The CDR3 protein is CASSQTTGHYEQYF. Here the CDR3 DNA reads TGCGCCAGCAGCCAAACCACAGGTCACTACGAGCAGTACTTC.

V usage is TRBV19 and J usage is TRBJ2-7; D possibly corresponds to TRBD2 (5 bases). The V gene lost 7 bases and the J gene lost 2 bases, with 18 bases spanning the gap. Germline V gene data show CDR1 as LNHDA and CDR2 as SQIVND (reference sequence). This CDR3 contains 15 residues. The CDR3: CASTGDGESPYEQYF. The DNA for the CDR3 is TGTGCCAGTACCGGAGACGGGGAGTCCCCCTACGAGCAGTACTTC.

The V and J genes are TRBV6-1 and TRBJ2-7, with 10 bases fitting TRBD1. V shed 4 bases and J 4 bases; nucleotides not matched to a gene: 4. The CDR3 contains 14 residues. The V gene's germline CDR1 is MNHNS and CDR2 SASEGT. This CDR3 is CASSAGQGKYEQYF. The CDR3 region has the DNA TGTGCCAGCAGTGCGGGACAGGGGAAGTACGAGCAGTACTTC.

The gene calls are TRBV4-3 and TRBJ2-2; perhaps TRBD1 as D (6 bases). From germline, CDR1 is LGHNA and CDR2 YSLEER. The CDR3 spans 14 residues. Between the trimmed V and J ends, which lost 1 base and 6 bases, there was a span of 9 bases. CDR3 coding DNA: TGCGCCAGCAGCCAAGGCCAGGGGCCCGGGGAGCTGTTTTTT. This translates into CASSQGQGPGELFF.

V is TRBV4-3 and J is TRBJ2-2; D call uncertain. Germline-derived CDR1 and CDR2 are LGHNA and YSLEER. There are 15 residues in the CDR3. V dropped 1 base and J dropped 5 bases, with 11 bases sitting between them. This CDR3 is CASSQALVATGELFF. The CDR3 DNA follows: TGCGCCAGCAGCCAAGCCCTAGTCGCGACCGGGGAGCTGTTTTTT.

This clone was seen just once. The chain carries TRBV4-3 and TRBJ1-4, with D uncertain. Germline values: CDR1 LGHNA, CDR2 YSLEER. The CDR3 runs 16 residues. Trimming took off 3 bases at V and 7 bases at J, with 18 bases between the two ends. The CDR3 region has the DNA TGCGCCAGCAGCCAGGAAACGTCCCTATCTAGTGAAAAACTGTTTTTT. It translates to CASSQETSLSSEKLFF.

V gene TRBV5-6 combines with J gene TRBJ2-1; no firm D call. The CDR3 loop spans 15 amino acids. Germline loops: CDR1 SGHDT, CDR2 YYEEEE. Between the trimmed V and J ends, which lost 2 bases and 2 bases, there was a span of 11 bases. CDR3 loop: CASSFRDRTYNEQFF. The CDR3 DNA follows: TGTGCCAGCAGCTTCCGTGACCGCACCTACAATGAGCAGTTCTTC.

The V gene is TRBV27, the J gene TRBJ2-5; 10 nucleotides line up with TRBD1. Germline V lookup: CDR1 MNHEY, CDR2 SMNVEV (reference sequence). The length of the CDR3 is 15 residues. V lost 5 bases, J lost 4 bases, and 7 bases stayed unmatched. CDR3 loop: CASSLLGQGGETQYF. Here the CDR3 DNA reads TGTGCCAGCAGTCTCCTCGGACAGGGGGGAGAGACCCAGTACTTC.

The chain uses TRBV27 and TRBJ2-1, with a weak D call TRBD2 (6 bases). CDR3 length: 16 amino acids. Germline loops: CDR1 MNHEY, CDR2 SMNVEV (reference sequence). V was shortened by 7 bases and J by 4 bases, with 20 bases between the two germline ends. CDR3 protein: CASTKFSGSGYNEQFF. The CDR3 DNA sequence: TGTGCCAGCACCAAATTCTCGGGTAGCGGTTACAATGAGCAGTTCTTC.

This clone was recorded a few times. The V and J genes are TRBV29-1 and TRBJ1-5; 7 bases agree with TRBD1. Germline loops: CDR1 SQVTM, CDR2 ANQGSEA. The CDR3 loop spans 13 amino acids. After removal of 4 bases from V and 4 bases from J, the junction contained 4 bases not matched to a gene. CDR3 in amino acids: CSVATGANQPQHF. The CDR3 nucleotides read TGCAGCGTTGCAACAGGGGCAAATCAGCCCCAGCATTTT.